This T cell receptor beta chain is drawn from a study of blood T cell repertoires in COVID-19. Study as a whole: The cDNA or gDNA used as material had been derived from T cells, B-cell-depleted T cells, or PBMCs.

Libraries were prepared by immunoSEQ multiplex PCR; TCRdb keeps only in-frame clonotypes and omits some of them. This sample carries some 38,000 clones, approximately 90% of them seen once, and the ten largest clones take 2% to 2.5%. What was sequenced was peripheral blood. This receptor was identified in a man over 45 with active COVID-19.

The CDR3 DNA sequence: TGTGCCAGCAGCTCCACGGGGTACGGGCTTGAGGGCTCCTACAATGAGCAGTTCTTC. Encoded protein: CASSSTGYGLEGSYNEQFF. The V gene is TRBV5-6, the J gene TRBJ2-1, with a possible D match to TRBD2 (5 bases). Looked up from germline, CDR1 is SGHDT and CDR2 is YYEEEE. The V gene lost 3 bases and the J gene lost 0 bases, with 22 bases spanning the gap. This CDR3 spans 19 amino acids.